Following are 20 T cell receptor beta chains from one sample sequenced in a study of cytomegalovirus exposure and HLA in healthy donors. Researchers ran the PCR with 60 Vbeta and 13 Jbeta primers. Produced via immunoSEQ multiplex PCR; TCRdb's table is partial and in-frame only. The data contain 50,000 to 65,000 clones, roughly 73% of them singletons. Sequencing input: PBMCs. Every receptor here comes from a man aged 18 to 29 in good health and CMV-seronegative.

The CDR3 sequence: CASRDWGRETQYF. The CDR3 coding sequence is TGTGCCAGCCGGGATTGGGGTCGGGAGACCCAGTACTTC. The chain couples TRBV21-1 to TRBJ2-5; TRBD2, the D gene given by the table, was not confirmed from the DNA. TRBV21-1 counts as a pseudogene. The CDR3 has 13 residues.

J is TRBJ2-7 and V is TRBV29-1, with 7 bases identical to TRBD1. From germline, CDR1 is SQVTM and CDR2 ANQGSEA. The CDR3 is made up of 17 amino acids. V lost 3 bases, J lost 0 bases, and 14 bases stayed unmatched. The CDR3 DNA is TGCAGCGTTGAGGGTACCCCGGGACAGAGGCACTCCTACGAGCAGTACTTC. Amino acids: CSVEGTPGQRHSYEQYF.

This sequence joins TRBV4-3 and TRBJ2-1; 7 nucleotides line up with TRBD2. Germline loops: CDR1 LGHNA, CDR2 YSLEER. The CDR3 has 15 residues. The V and J ends lost 2 bases and 7 bases, in that order; junction bases with no gene match: 8. The CDR3 DNA reads as TGCGCCAGCAGCCAATTCGCGGGAGCTTCAAATGAGCAGTTCTTC. It is translated as CASSQFAGASNEQFF.

This clone was seen a single time. The chain recombines TRBV4-2 with TRBJ1-4; maybe TRBD1 (5 bases). V was clipped by 0 bases and J by 8 bases, with 16 bases between them. This CDR3 contains 16 residues. Germline values: CDR1 LGHNA, CDR2 YNFKEQ. The CDR3 DNA sequence: TGTGCCAGCAGCCAAGATACTGGGCAGGGCGGCGAAAAACTGTTTTTT. Residues: CASSQDTGQGGEKLFF.

This clone has only one observation. The rearrangement links TRBV10-3 to TRBJ2-3, with 11 bases fitting TRBD1. In germline, CDR1 is ENHRY, CDR2 SYGVKD. The CDR3 covers 16 residues. With V trimmed by 6 bases and J by 4 bases, 9 bases remained unmatched. The CDR3 sequence: CAIRDGTGGLSDTQYF. CDR3 bases: TGTGCCATCAGAGACGGGACAGGGGGACTCTCAGATACGCAGTATTTT.

The chain carries TRBV6-4 and TRBJ2-2, with 12 bases identical to TRBD2. Germline V gene lookup returns CDR1 MRHNA and CDR2 SNTAGT. The CDR3 covers 18 residues. The J segment lost 3 bases and the V segment lost 8 bases, leaving 13 bases of the junction unmatched. The CDR3 sequence is CASAETTTSGRDTGELFF. CDR3 nucleotides: TGTGCCAGCGCCGAAACTACGACTAGCGGGAGAGACACCGGGGAGCTGTTTTTT.

The V and J genes are TRBV19 and TRBJ2-2; possibly TRBD1 for D (5 bases). CDR1 is LNHDA, CDR2 SQIVND, per germline (reference sequence). The CDR3 totals 11 residues. Trimming shortened V by 6 bases and J by 6 bases, and 5 bases separated the two germline ends. Written as DNA, the CDR3 is TGTGCCAGTAGAGGGGCCGGGGAGCTGTTTTTT. Translation gives CASRGAGELFF.

The chain carries TRBV29-1 and TRBJ2-5; weak D call: TRBD2 (6 bases). Germline lookup yields CDR1 SQVTM and CDR2 ANQGSEA. The V end was cut by 1 base, the J end by 5 bases, with 14 bases between. The CDR3 is 14 residues long. The CDR3 bases are TGCAGCGTTGAAGCCCCAGCGGGTAGGGAGACCCAGTACTTC. Translating it yields CSVEAPAGRETQYF.

The V and J genes are TRBV6-1 and TRBJ2-7; D might be TRBD1 (6 bases). Germline CDR1 and CDR2: MNHNS and SASEGT. Between the trimmed V and J ends, which lost 3 bases and 1 base, there was a span of 16 bases. This CDR3 has 16 amino acids. The CDR3 DNA reads as TGTGCCAGCAGTGACCTCTCGAGGACAGTATCCTACGAGCAGTACTTC. Protein sequence: CASSDLSRTVSYEQYF.

V gene TRBV6-1 combines with J gene TRBJ2-7, with 8 nucleotides matching TRBD2. Germline CDR1 and CDR2: MNHNS and SASEGT. J gave up 2 bases and V 3 bases, and 6 bases lay outside the gene matches. This CDR3 contains 15 residues. CDR3 in amino acids: CASSEAGLGPYEQYF. The CDR3 nucleotides are TGTGCCAGCAGTGAGGCGGGACTAGGACCCTACGAGCAGTACTTC.

This sequence joins TRBV29-1 and TRBJ1-1; D may be TRBD1 (6 bases). There are 13 residues in the CDR3. The V gene lost 6 bases and the J gene lost 6 bases, with 17 bases spanning the gap. Looked up from germline, CDR1 is SQVTM and CDR2 is ANQGSEA. The chain's CDR3 is CSVGHRLSAEAFF. The DNA for the CDR3 is TGCAGCGTGGGACACCGGTTGAGCGCTGAAGCTTTCTTT.

This clone appeared once. J is TRBJ2-7 and V is TRBV18, with unresolved D. The CDR3 totals 13 residues. V shed 0 bases and J shed 2 bases, with 5 bases lying between them. From germline, CDR1 is KGHSH and CDR2 LQKENI. CDR3 amino acids: CASSPPSPYEQYF. The CDR3 DNA follows: TGTGCCAGCTCACCACCGAGCCCCTACGAGCAGTACTTC.

The V call is TRBV7-6, the J call TRBJ1-1; D is possibly TRBD1 (6 bases). The CDR3 is 14 residues long. CDR1 is SGHVS, CDR2 FNYEAQ, per germline. The V end lost 5 bases, the J end lost 2 bases, and 12 bases lay between the germline ends. CDR3 nucleotide sequence: TGTGCCAGCAGCCAGGTACAGGGCAACACTGAAGCTTTCTTT. Protein: CASSQVQGNTEAFF.

The J gene is TRBJ1-2, the V gene TRBV6-1; the D gene is possibly TRBD1 (5 bases). The CDR3 totals 15 residues. V dropped 6 bases and J dropped 2 bases, with 16 bases sitting between them. The V gene's germline CDR1 is MNHNS and CDR2 SASEGT. DNA of the CDR3: TGTGCCAGCAGCCAGGAGGGGAGAGGGAACTATGGCTACACCTTC. Its protein is CASSQEGRGNYGYTF.

The rearrangement links TRBV10-3 to TRBJ2-3; weak D call: TRBD2 (5 bases). CDR1 is ENHRY, CDR2 SYGVKD, per germline. This CDR3 is 15 amino acids long. Trimming took off 4 bases at V and 4 bases at J, with 15 bases between the two ends. For the CDR3, the DNA is TGTGCCATCAGTGTTGAGGGAGATCACGCAGATACGCAGTATTTT. As protein: CAISVEGDHADTQYF.

The V and J genes are TRBV29-1 and TRBJ1-5; TRBD1 aligns across 10 bases. This CDR3 comprises 13 residues. Trimming at V came to 4 bases and at J to 7 bases, leaving 4 bases not matched to a gene. Looked up from germline, CDR1 is SQVTM and CDR2 is ANQGSEA. CDR3 residues: CSVAGTGDQPQHF. CDR3 nucleotide sequence: TGCAGCGTTGCAGGGACAGGGGACCAGCCCCAGCATTTT.

The rearrangement links TRBV4-3 to TRBJ2-3, with TRBD2 matching 7 bases. V trimming: 3 bases; J trimming: 3 bases; junction bases outside the gene matches: 9. This CDR3 has 16 amino acids. CDR1 is LGHNA and CDR2 is YSLEER in the germline V gene. CDR3 in amino acids: CASSHDLRGRTDTQYF. Written as DNA, the CDR3 is TGCGCCAGCAGCCATGACTTACGCGGGAGAACAGATACGCAGTATTTT.

This clone was found a few times. This sequence joins TRBV4-3 and TRBJ1-2; D gene uncertain. CDR3 length: 13 residues. Germline V gives CDR1 LGHNA, CDR2 YSLEER. V shed 3 bases and J shed 0 bases, with 5 bases lying between them. For the CDR3, the DNA is TGCGCCAGCAGCCACGCGGCTAACTATGGCTACACCTTC. It encodes CASSHAANYGYTF.

This rearrangement joins TRBV6-6 to TRBJ1-5, with TRBD1 identical over 11 bases. This CDR3 contains 15 residues. Trimming took 5 bases from V and 7 from J; bases not matched to a gene: 7. CDR1 and CDR2 from the germline V gene are MNHNY and SVGAGI (reference sequence). The CDR3 DNA reads as TGTGCCAGCAGTGGGACAGGGGGTAGCGTACAGCCCCAGCATTTT. Amino acids: CASSGTGGSVQPQHF.

This clone was recorded a few times. The chain recombines TRBV2 with TRBJ2-3, with unresolved D. CDR1 is SNHLY and CDR2 is FYNNEI in the germline V gene. Between the trimmed V and J ends, which lost 4 bases and 0 bases, there was a span of 5 bases. CDR3 size: 13 residues. Here the CDR3 reads CASSGESTDTQYF. CDR3 DNA: TGTGCCAGCAGTGGAGAAAGCACAGATACGCAGTATTTT. The full variable domain, its missing parts supplied by reference TRBV2 and TRBJ2-3, is EPEVTQTPSHQVTQMGQEVILRCVPISNHLYFYWYRQILGQKVEFLVSFYNNEISEKSEIFDDQFSVERPDGSNFTLKIRSTKLEDSAMYFCASSGESTDTQYFGPGTRLTVL.